The 26 T cell receptor beta chains listed next were all sequenced from one sample in a study of cytomegalovirus exposure and HLA in healthy donors. The PCR was carried out with 60 Vbeta primers and 13 Jbeta primers. Profiled with immunoSEQ multiplex PCR; TCRdb holds only in-frame clones, not every one. The data contain approximately 100,000 clones, about 79% of them singletons. The sequencing sample was made of PBMCs. The receptors stem from a man aged 50-59 years in good health and CMV-seropositive.

The chain links TRBV2 to TRBJ2-3; TRBD2 aligns across 11 bases. The junction had 3 bases not matched to a gene; V was cut back by 5 bases and J by 2 bases. The CDR3 is 15 residues long. CDR1 and CDR2 (germline): SNHLY, FYNNEI. Here the CDR3 DNA reads TGTGCCAGCAGTCTGACTAGCGGGGTCACAGATACGCAGTATTTT. Its translation is CASSLTSGVTDTQYF.

Only a few counts were recorded for this clone. The rearrangement joins TRBV11-2 to TRBJ1-1, with TRBD1 matching 8 bases. The ends lost 5 bases at V and 9 bases at J; junction bases unmatched: 8. Germline lookup yields CDR1 SGHAT and CDR2 FQNNGV. The CDR3 is made up of 13 amino acids. The CDR3 DNA sequence: TGTGCCAGCAGCCAGGGGGGCAGGGGGCAAGCTTTCTTT. Its translation: CASSQGGRGQAFF.

V is TRBV27 and J is TRBJ2-5, with a tentative D call TRBD1 (7 bases). Trimming cost V 4 bases and J 5 bases, with 11 bases left between them. The CDR3 has 13 residues. Germline CDR1 reads MNHEY; CDR2 reads SMNVEV (reference sequence). The CDR3 reads CASSSQGGETQYF. CDR3 DNA: TGTGCCAGCAGTTCCCAGGGGGGCGAGACCCAGTACTTC.

This chain uses TRBV6-5 with TRBJ2-5; perhaps TRBD2 as D (5 bases). Per the germline V gene, CDR1 is MNHEY and CDR2 is SVGAGI. V shed 2 bases and J shed 4 bases, with 11 bases lying between them. The CDR3 is 14 amino acids. This CDR3 is CASSYAGLVETQYF. The CDR3 nucleotides read TGTGCCAGCAGTTACGCCGGACTCGTAGAGACCCAGTACTTC.

The rearrangement joins TRBV5-8 to TRBJ1-6; TRBD1 is a possible D gene (5 bases). The CDR3 sequence is 12 residues long. V lost 2 bases to trimming and J lost 15 bases, with 12 bases between them. Germline V gene lookup returns CDR1 SGHTS and CDR2 YDEGEE. CDR3 in amino acids: CASSFQGLSLHF. DNA for the CDR3: TGTGCCAGCAGCTTTCAGGGTTTGAGCCTCCACTTT.

The chain carries TRBV5-1 and TRBJ2-5; 9 positions match TRBD1. Germline V gene lookup returns CDR1 SGHRS and CDR2 YFSETQ. There are 15 residues in the CDR3. After removal of 4 bases from V and 1 base from J, the junction contained 5 bases not matched to a gene. The CDR3 DNA is TGCGCCAGCAGCGTATGGGACAGGGCCCAAGAGACCCAGTACTTC. This codes for CASSVWDRAQETQYF.

This clone turned up a few times. The same CDR3 arises from other DNA sequences in this sample as well. This rearrangement joins TRBV6-1 to TRBJ2-7; D is possibly TRBD1 (5 bases). Trimming pared 2 bases from V and 3 bases from J, leaving 5 bases between. The CDR3 length is 12 residues. Germline CDR1 and CDR2: MNHNS and SASEGT. The DNA of the CDR3 is TGTGCCAGCAGTGAACAGGGCTACGAGCAGTACTTC. This encodes CASSEQGYEQYF.

The chain uses TRBV28 and TRBJ1-5; 8 bases line up with TRBD1. The junction had 5 bases not matched to a gene; V was cut back by 6 bases and J by 7 bases. The CDR3 totals 13 residues. Germline lookup yields CDR1 MDHEN and CDR2 SYDVKM. CDR3: CASSGGQGQPQHF. For the CDR3, the DNA is TGTGCCAGCAGCGGAGGACAGGGCCAGCCCCAGCATTTT.

The chain joins TRBV12-5 to TRBJ1-5; 7 bases fit TRBD1. V was pared by 0 bases and J by 6 bases, with 11 bases of the junction left unmatched. Germline-derived CDR1 and CDR2 are LGHNT and FRNRAP. The length of the CDR3 is 17 residues. The CDR3 bases are TGTGCTAGTGGTTTGGTATTAGTCACAGGGGCAGCTCAGCCCCAGCATTTT. Protein sequence: CASGLVLVTGAAQPQHF.

The chain joins TRBV5-1 to TRBJ2-7; TRBD1 aligns across 9 bases. Germline V gene data show CDR1 as SGHRS and CDR2 as YFSETQ. The CDR3 consists of 17 residues. Losses at the gene ends were 0 bases for V and 4 bases for J; bases not matched to a gene: 11. The CDR3 protein is CASSLGGQGLLWYEQYF. The CDR3 DNA sequence: TGCGCCAGCAGCTTGGGAGGACAGGGGCTCCTGTGGTACGAGCAGTACTTC.

The chain is built from TRBV4-1 and TRBJ2-5; TRBD2 aligns across 8 bases. The closer fit of TRBJ2-7 to the DNA end suggests the J call may be wrong. The CDR3 contains 17 residues. CDR1 and CDR2 from the germline V gene are MGHRA and YSYEKL. In DNA, the CDR3 is TGCGCCAGCAGCCAAGGGACGCTAACGCTAGCGGGTTACGAGCAGTACTTC. It codes for CASSQGTLTLAGYEQYF.

The V call is TRBV14, the J call TRBJ2-5, with D maybe TRBD2 (7 bases). Germline lookup yields CDR1 SGHDN and CDR2 FVKESK. Trimming cost V 5 bases and J 4 bases, with 17 bases left between them. The CDR3 totals 15 residues. The CDR3 spells CASSSFRGGGETQYF. CDR3 sequence (DNA): TGTGCCAGCAGCTCTTTTCGCGGGGGCGGAGAGACCCAGTACTTC.

The CDR3 protein is CASGSDLGGATNTGELFF. CDR3 bases: TGTGCTAGTGGTTCGGATCTTGGCGGGGCCACAAACACCGGGGAGCTGTTTTTT. V usage is TRBV12-5 and J usage is TRBJ2-2; tentatively, D is TRBD2 (6 bases). This CDR3 is 18 amino acids long. Trimming left V 4 bases short and J 2 bases short, with 20 bases between. Germline CDR1 LGHNT, CDR2 FRNRAP.

This clone was detected once. The chain couples TRBV6-6 to TRBJ1-1; D unresolved. Trimming shortened V by 2 bases and J by 6 bases, and 13 bases separated the two germline ends. CDR3 length equals 14 residues. Germline V gene data show CDR1 as MNHNY and CDR2 as SVGAGI (reference sequence). CDR3 sequence: CASSYDGVGAEAFF. CDR3 DNA: TGTGCCAGCAGTTACGACGGGGTGGGCGCTGAAGCTTTCTTT.

The V gene is TRBV6-1, the J gene TRBJ2-7; D unresolved. The CDR3 sequence is 15 residues long. Germline values: CDR1 MNHNS, CDR2 SASEGT. With 4 bases removed from V and 2 bases from J, the gap between germline ends came to 15 bases. CDR3 in DNA: TGTGCCAGCAGTGTGTTTGGCAGTTATGCCTACGAGCAGTACTTC. This translates into CASSVFGSYAYEQYF.

This clone was seen a handful of times. The V and J genes are TRBV14 and TRBJ1-2, with unresolved D. Deletions cut 4 bases from V and 8 bases from J, with 20 bases between. The germline gives CDR1 SGHDN, CDR2 FVKESK. The CDR3 is made up of 15 amino acids. CDR3 bases: TGTGCCAGCAGCCTCGACGTTCTGGCCCTGGAGGGCTACACCTTC. Protein product: CASSLDVLALEGYTF.

The chain joins TRBV12-5 to TRBJ2-1; 7 bases are shared with TRBD2. This CDR3 has 15 residues. Germline loops: CDR1 LGHNT, CDR2 FRNRAP. Trimming removed 3 bases from V and 7 bases from J; junction bases left unmatched: 9. The CDR3 nucleotides are TGTGCTAGTGGTTTCGCCGCGGGGGTGTGGAATGAGCAGTTCTTC. This codes for CASGFAAGVWNEQFF.

This clone was counted only a few times. The rearrangement joins TRBV4-1 to TRBJ2-7; TRBD2 matches at 11 bases. With V trimmed by 3 bases and J by 2 bases, 3 bases remained unmatched. Germline CDR1 reads MGHRA; CDR2 reads YSYEKL. This CDR3 has 15 residues. CDR3 DNA: TGCGCCAGCAGCCACCTAGCGGGGGGCACCTACGAGCAGTACTTC. Translating gives CASSHLAGGTYEQYF.

The chain joins TRBV4-1 to TRBJ2-7; no clear D. The CDR3 loop spans 15 amino acids. The germline V gene encodes CDR1 MGHRA and CDR2 YSYEKL. Trimming removed 0 bases at V and 0 bases at J, with 9 bases between. The CDR3 DNA follows: TGCGCCAGCAGCCAAGAGGTCTACAGCTCCTACGAGCAGTACTTC. Its protein product is CASSQEVYSSYEQYF.

The rearrangement joins TRBV6-4 to TRBJ2-1; 13 bases align to TRBD2. This CDR3 has 15 amino acids. After removal of 5 bases from V and 7 bases from J, the junction contained 5 bases not matched to a gene. CDR1 is MRHNA, CDR2 SNTAGT, per germline. The CDR3 coding sequence is TGTGCCAGCAGTACACTAGCGGGAGGGGGAAATGAGCAGTTCTTC. This codes for CASSTLAGGGNEQFF.

Worth noting for this clone: A junction end diverges from the germline sequence, so it may reflect a read error. The same CDR3 can be traced to other DNA sequences in this sample. This rearrangement joins TRBV9 to TRBJ2-2; maybe TRBD2 (5 bases). Germline CDR1 and CDR2: SGDLS and YYNGEE. The CDR3 sequence is 14 residues long. The CDR3 sequence is CASSADGESGELFF. The CDR3 DNA reads as TGTGCCAGCAGCGCCGACGGGGAGTCCGGAGAGCTGTTTTTT.

This clone has more than one count but fewer than ten. The chain employs TRBV11-2 and TRBJ1-3; D uncertain. CDR1 and CDR2 (germline): SGHAT, FQNNGV. V was clipped by 5 bases and J by 8 bases, with 19 bases between them. The CDR3 consists of 15 residues. The CDR3 DNA is TGTGCCAGCAGCCCCGGGAGGTCGGCGCCGGACACCATATATTTT. Amino acids: CASSPGRSAPDTIYF.

J is TRBJ2-3 and V is TRBV2; perhaps TRBD2 as D (6 bases). Trimming took off 3 bases at V and 6 bases at J, with 16 bases between the two ends. The CDR3 has 15 amino acids. Germline CDR1 reads SNHLY; CDR2 reads FYNNEI. The CDR3: CASSDAATSMDTQYF. In DNA form, the CDR3 reads TGTGCCAGCAGTGACGCCGCGACTAGTATGGATACGCAGTATTTT.

This clone turned up a few times. V gene TRBV7-9 combines with J gene TRBJ2-5; D is ambiguous. The germline gives CDR1 SEHNR, CDR2 FQNEAQ (reference sequence). V was pared by 6 bases and J by 8 bases, with 19 bases between. There are 14 residues in the CDR3. This CDR3 reads CASSKQTPSSTQYF. The CDR3 DNA reads TGTGCCAGCAGTAAGCAAACCCCCTCTAGTACCCAGTACTTC.

The CDR3 DNA reads as TGTGCCAGCAGTGAAGCGTTGGACAGACGCCTTAGCAATCAGCCCCAGCATTTT. This codes for CASSEALDRRLSNQPQHF. This rearrangement joins TRBV2 to TRBJ1-5; tentatively, D is TRBD1 (6 bases). The CDR3 extends over 18 amino acids. Germline assignment: CDR1 SNHLY and CDR2 FYNNEI. The V gene lost 0 bases and the J gene lost 0 bases, with 15 bases spanning the gap.

This clone was detected once. The chain carries TRBV5-1 and TRBJ2-5; 8 nucleotides align to TRBD1. Matching the DNA end better, TRBJ2-7 makes the J call doubtful. From germline, CDR1 is SGHRS and CDR2 YFSETQ. The CDR3 is 15 amino acids. The CDR3 reads CASSVRGTGENEQYF. In DNA, the CDR3 is TGCGCCAGCAGCGTCCGCGGGACAGGCGAAAACGAGCAGTACTTC.